This TCR beta chain was identified during a study of shared clonotypes between healthy human individuals. Study-wide background: CD4 naive cells filled three plates per donor, CD4 memory three, CD8 naive two and CD8 memory one. Whole-study results and caveats: Researchers sampled blood only, noting tissue repertoires likely differ.

V lost 2 bases, J lost 1 base, and 5 bases stayed unmatched. The CDR3 consists of 15 residues. From germline, CDR1 is SGHAT and CDR2 FQNNGV. As regards this clone: Its specificity is not known.

Data came from immunoSEQ multiplex PCR; TCRdb stores just in-frame clones and leaves some out. Of around 510,000 clones in the sample, about 96% were seen once. This receptor was identified in a woman in her 30s in good health. J is TRBJ2-7 and V is TRBV11-2; TRBD2 aligns across 7 bases. The specimen was naive CD4+ T cells sorted from blood. The subset here: CD45RA+ positively selected. The CDR3 DNA reads TGTGCCAGCAGCTTACAACCTAGCGGATCCTACGAGCAGTACTTC. This codes for CASSLQPSGSYEQYF.